Listed below are T cell receptor beta chains from one sample, sequenced in a study of T cell responses to AZD1222 COVID-19 vaccine. The repertoire was sequenced with immunoSEQ multiplex PCR; TCRdb's copy has only in-frame clones and lacks some. The repertoire consists of around 78,000 clones, with roughly 91% occurring once and the leading ten covering more than 20%. The starting material was peripheral blood, obtained on day 0 of AZD1222 vaccination. The receptors come from an adult in good health. Both conserved end residues are part of each CDR3. The D gene is left open where the match is weak. Clone size is not always given. Where it is, it says once, few, many or a class for expanded clones.

J gene,CDR3 length,D gene,V gene,clone size,CDR3 protein,CDR3 DNA
TRBJ1-2,13,NA,TRBV11-2,NA,CASSLTTAYGYTF,TGTGCCAGCAGCCTAACGACGGCGTATGGCTACACCTTC
TRBJ2-2,13,NA,TRBV11-2,NA,CASSAMVAGELFF,TGTGCCAGCAGCGCTATGGTTGCCGGGGAGCTGTTTTTT
TRBJ1-1,14,NA,TRBV5-1,large,CASSPNHKTSEAFF,TGCGCCAGCAGCCCAAACCACAAAACGTCTGAAGCTTTCTTT
TRBJ1-5,13,NA,TRBV19,NA,CASSVSVWQPQHF,TGTGCCAGTAGTGTCAGCGTCTGGCAGCCCCAGCATTTT
TRBJ2-2,16,TRBD1,TRBV7-9,NA,CASSPGVGQGTGELFF,TGTGCCAGCAGCCCAGGGGTTGGACAGGGGACCGGGGAGCTGTTTTTT
TRBJ2-5,13,NA,TRBV5-1,NA,CASSLVMGETQYF,TGCGCCAGCAGCTTGGTAATGGGGGAGACCCAGTACTTC
TRBJ1-5,13,NA,TRBV2,NA,CASHLWSNQPQHF,TGTGCCAGTCATCTTTGGAGCAATCAGCCCCAGCATTTT
TRBJ2-5,13,NA,TRBV29-1,NA,CSVNRQSLETQYF,TGCAGCGTGAATCGACAGAGCCTGGAGACCCAGTACTTC
TRBJ1-1,13,NA,TRBV3-1/TRBV3-2,NA,CASSRLDSTEAFF,TGTGCCAGCAGCCGTCTAGACAGTACTGAAGCTTTCTTT
TRBJ2-1,11,NA,TRBV7-6,NA,CASSPGIRQFF,TGTGCCAGCAGCCCAGGGATAAGGCAGTTCTTC
TRBJ1-5,14,NA,TRBV5-1,NA,CASSSEGGNQPQHF,TGCGCCAGCAGCTCGGAGGGGGGCAATCAGCCCCAGCATTTT
TRBJ2-2,15,NA,TRBV29-1,NA,CSVPTNDGNTGELFF,TGCAGCGTTCCTACTAACGACGGTAACACCGGGGAGCTGTTTTTT
TRBJ1-1,12,NA,TRBV11-2,NA,CASSPRGGEAFF,TGTGCCAGCAGCCCCAGGGGTGGTGAAGCTTTCTTT
TRBJ1-1,14,TRBD1,TRBV2,few,CASSVKGADTEAFF,TGTGCCAGCAGTGTCAAGGGGGCGGACACTGAAGCTTTCTTT
TRBJ2-2,13,NA,TRBV2,once,CASRQGGTGELFF,TGTGCCAGCAGACAGGGTGGCACCGGGGAGCTGTTTTTT